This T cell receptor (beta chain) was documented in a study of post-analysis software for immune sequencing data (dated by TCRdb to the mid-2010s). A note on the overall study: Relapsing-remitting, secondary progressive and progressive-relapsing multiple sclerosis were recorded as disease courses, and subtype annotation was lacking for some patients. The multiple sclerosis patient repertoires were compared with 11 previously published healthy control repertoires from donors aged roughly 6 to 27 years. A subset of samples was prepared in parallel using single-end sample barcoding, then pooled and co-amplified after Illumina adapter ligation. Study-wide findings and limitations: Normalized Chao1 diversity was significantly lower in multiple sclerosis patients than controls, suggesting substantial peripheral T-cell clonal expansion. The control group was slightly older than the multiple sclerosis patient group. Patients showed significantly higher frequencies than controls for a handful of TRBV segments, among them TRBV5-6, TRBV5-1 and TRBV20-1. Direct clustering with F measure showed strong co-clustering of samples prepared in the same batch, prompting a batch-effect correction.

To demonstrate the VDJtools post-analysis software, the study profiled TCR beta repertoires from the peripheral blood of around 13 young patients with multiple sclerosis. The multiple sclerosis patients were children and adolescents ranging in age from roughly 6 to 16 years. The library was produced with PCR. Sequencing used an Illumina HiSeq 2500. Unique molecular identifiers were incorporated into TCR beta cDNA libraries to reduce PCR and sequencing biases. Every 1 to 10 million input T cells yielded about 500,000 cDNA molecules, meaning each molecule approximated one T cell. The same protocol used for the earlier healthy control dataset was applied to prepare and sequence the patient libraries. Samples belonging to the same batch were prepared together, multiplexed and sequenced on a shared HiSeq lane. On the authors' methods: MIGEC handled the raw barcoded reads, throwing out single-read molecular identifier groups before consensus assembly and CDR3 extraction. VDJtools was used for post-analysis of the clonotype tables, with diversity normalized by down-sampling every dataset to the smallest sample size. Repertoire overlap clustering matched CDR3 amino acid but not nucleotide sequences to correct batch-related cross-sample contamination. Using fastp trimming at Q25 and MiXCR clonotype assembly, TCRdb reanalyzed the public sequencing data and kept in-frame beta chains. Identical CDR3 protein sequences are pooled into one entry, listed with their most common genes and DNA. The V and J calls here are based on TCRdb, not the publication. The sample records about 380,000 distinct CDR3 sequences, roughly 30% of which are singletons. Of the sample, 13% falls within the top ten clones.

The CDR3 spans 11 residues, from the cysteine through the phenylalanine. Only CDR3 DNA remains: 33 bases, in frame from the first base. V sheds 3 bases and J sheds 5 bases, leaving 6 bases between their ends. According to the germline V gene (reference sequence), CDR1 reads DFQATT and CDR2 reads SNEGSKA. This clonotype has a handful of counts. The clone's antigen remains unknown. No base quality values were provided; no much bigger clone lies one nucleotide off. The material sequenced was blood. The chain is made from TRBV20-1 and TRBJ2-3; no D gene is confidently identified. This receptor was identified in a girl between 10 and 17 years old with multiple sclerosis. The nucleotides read TGCAGTGCTAGTTTTGGAGATACGCAGTATTTT. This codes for CSASFGDTQYF.